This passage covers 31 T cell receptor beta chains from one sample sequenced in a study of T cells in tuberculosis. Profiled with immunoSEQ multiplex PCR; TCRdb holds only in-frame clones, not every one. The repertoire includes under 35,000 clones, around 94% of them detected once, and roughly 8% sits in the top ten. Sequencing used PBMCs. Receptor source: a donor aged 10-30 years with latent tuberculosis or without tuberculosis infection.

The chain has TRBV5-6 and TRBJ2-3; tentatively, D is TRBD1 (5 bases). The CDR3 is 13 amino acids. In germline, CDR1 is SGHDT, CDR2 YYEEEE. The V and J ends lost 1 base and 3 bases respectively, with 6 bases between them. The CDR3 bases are TGTGCCAGCAGCTTGACAGGAACAGATACGCAGTATTTT. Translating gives CASSLTGTDTQYF.

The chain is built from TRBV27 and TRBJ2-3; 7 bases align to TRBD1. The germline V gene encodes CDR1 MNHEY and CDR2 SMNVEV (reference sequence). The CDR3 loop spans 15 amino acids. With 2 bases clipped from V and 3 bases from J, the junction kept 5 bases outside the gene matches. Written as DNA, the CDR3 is TGTGCCAGCAGTTTAGACAGGGTGCAAACAGATACGCAGTATTTT. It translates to CASSLDRVQTDTQYF.

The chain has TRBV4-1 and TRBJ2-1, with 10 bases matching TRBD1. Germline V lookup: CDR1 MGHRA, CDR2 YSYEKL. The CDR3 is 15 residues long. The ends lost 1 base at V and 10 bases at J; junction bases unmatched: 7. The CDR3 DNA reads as TGCGCCAGCAGCCAAGCCCCCGGGACAGGGGACGAGCAGTTCTTC. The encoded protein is CASSQAPGTGDEQFF.

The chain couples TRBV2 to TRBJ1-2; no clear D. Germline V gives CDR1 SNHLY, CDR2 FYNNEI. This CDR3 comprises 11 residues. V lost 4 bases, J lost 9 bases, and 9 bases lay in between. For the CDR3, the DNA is TGTGCCAGCAGTGTACCGGGGAGCTACACCTTC. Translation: CASSVPGSYTF.

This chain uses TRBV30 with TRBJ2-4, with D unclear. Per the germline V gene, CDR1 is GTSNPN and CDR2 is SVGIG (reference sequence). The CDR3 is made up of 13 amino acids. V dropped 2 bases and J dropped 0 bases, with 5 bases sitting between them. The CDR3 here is CAWSPLAKNIQYF. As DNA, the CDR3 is TGTGCCTGGAGTCCCCTAGCCAAAAACATTCAGTACTTC.

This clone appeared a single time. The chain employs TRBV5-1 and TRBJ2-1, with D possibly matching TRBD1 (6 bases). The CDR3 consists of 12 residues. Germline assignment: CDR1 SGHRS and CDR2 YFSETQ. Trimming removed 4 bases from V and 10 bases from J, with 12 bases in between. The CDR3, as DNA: TGCGCCAGCAGCCTCCCAGGGGACGAGCAGTTCTTC. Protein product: CASSLPGDEQFF.

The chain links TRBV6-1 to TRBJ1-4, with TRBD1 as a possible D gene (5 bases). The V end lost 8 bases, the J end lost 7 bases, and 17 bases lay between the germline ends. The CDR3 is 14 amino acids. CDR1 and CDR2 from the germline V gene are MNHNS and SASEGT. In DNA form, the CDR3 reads TGTGCCAGCGGGATTAGGGCTAGGGGTGAAAAACTGTTTTTT. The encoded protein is CASGIRARGEKLFF.

The CDR3 bases are TGTGCCAGCAGCGGGCCTGACAGTAGCACAGATACGCAGTATTTT. Its protein product is CASSGPDSSTDTQYF. J is TRBJ2-3 and V is TRBV5-6, with D possibly matching TRBD1 (5 bases). Germline loops: CDR1 SGHDT, CDR2 YYEEEE. V was trimmed by 4 bases and J by 0 bases, leaving 12 bases between them. The CDR3 is 15 residues long.

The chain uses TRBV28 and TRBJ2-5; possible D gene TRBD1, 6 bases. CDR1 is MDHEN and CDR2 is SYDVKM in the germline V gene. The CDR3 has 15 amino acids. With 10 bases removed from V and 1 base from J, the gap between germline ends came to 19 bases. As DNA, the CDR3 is TGTGCCATCAAAGGGGGTGAGGGCTTCCAAGAGACCCAGTACTTC. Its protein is CAIKGGEGFQETQYF.

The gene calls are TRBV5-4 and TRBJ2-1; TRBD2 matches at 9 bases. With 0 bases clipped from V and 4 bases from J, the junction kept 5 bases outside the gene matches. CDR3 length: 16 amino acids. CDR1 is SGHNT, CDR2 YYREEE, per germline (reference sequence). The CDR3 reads CASSLGGAGGYNEQFF. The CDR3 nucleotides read TGTGCCAGCAGCTTGGGAGGGGCGGGAGGGTACAATGAGCAGTTCTTC. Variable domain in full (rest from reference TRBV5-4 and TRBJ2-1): ETGVTQSPTHLIKTRGQQVTLRCSSQSGHNTVSWYQQALGQGPQFIFQYYREEENGRGNFPPRFSGLQFPNYSSELNVNALELDDSALYLCASSLGGAGGYNEQFFGPGTRLTVL.

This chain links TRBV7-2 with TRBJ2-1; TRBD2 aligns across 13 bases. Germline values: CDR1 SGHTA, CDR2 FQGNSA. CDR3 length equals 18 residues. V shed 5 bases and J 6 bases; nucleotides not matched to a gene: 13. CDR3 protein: CASSPTRTSGSWSNEQFF. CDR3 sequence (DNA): TGTGCCAGCAGCCCGACCAGGACTAGCGGGAGCTGGAGCAATGAGCAGTTCTTC.

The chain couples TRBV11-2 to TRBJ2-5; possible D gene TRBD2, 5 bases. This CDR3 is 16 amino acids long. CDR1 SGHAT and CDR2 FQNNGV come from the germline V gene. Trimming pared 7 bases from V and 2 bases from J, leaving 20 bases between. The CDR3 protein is CASTSGRRGVQETQYF. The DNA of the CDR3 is TGTGCCAGCACTTCGGGAAGGCGTGGGGTACAAGAGACCCAGTACTTC.

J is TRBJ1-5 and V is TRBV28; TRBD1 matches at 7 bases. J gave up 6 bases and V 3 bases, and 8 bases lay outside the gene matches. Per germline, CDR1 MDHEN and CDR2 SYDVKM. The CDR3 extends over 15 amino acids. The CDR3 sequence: CASSFFDRAIQPQHF. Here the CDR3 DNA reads TGTGCCAGCAGTTTCTTCGACAGGGCTATTCAGCCCCAGCATTTT.

The CDR3 sequence is CASSFAGGNEQYF. The CDR3 nucleotides read TGTGCCAGCAGTTTTGCAGGGGGGAACGAGCAGTACTTC. The chain links TRBV28 to TRBJ2-7; possible D gene TRBD1, 7 bases. Trimming stripped 3 bases from V and 5 bases from J, with 11 bases between. Per germline, CDR1 MDHEN and CDR2 SYDVKM. The CDR3 has 13 amino acids.

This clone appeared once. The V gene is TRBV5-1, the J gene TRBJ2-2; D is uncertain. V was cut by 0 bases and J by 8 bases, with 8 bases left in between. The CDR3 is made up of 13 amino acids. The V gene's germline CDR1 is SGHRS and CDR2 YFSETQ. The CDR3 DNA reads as TGCGCCAGCAGCTTGGTTCCCGAGGGGGAGCTGTTTTTT. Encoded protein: CASSLVPEGELFF.

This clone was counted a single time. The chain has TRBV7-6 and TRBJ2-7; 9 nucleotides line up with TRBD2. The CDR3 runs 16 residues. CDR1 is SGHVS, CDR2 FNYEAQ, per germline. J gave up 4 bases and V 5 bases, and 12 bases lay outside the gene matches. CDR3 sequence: CASSPLGREGQYEQYF. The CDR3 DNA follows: TGTGCCAGCAGCCCCCTGGGGCGGGAGGGCCAGTACGAGCAGTACTTC.

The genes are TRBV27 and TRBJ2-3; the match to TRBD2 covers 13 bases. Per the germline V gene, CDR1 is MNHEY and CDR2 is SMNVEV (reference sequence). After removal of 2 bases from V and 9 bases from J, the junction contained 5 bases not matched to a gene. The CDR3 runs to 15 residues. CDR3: CASSLTGLAGATQYF. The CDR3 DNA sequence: TGTGCCAGCAGTTTAACCGGACTAGCGGGAGCGACGCAGTATTTT.

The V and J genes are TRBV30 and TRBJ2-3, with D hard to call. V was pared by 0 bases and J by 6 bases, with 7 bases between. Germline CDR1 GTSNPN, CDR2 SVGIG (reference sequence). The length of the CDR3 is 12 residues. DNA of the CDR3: TGTGCCTGGAGTGTACTACGGGATACGCAGTATTTT. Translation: CAWSVLRDTQYF.

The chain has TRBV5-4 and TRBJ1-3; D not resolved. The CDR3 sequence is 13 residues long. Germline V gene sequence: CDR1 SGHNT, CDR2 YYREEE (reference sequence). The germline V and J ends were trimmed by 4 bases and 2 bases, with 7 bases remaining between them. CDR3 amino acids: CASSARAGNTIYF. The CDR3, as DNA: TGTGCCAGCAGCGCCCGGGCTGGAAACACCATATATTTT.

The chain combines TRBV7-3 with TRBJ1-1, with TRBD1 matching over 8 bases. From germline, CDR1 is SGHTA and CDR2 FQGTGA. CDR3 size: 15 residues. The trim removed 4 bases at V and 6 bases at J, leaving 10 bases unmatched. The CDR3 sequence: CASSSSGAGGSEAFF. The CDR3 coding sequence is TGTGCCAGCAGCTCCTCGGGGGCAGGGGGCTCTGAAGCTTTCTTT.

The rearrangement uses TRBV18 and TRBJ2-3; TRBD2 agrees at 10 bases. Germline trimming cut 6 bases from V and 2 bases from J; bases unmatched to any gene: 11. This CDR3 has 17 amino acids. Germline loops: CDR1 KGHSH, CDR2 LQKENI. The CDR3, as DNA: TGTGCCAGCTCCCCTTATAGTCTAGCGGGGGCCACAGATACGCAGTATTTT. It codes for CASSPYSLAGATDTQYF.

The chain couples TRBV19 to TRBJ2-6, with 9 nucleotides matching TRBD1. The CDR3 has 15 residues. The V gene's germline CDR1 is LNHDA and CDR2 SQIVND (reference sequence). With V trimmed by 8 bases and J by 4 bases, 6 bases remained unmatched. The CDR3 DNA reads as TGTGCCAGTGAGGACAGGGGATCAGGGGCCAACGTCCTGACTTTC. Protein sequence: CASEDRGSGANVLTF.

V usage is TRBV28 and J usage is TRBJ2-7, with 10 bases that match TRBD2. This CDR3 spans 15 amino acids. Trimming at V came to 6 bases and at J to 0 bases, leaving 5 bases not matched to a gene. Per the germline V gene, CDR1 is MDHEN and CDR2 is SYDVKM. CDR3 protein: CASSSPSGSSYEQYF. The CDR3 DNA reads TGTGCCAGCAGCAGTCCTAGCGGGAGCTCCTACGAGCAGTACTTC.

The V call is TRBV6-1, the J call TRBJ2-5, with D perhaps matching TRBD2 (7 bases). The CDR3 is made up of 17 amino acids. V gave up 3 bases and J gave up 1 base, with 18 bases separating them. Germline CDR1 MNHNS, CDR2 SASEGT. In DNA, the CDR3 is TGTGCCAGCAGTGAGTCGGCGGGGGCGCTTCCCCAAGAGACCCAGTACTTC. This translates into CASSESAGALPQETQYF.

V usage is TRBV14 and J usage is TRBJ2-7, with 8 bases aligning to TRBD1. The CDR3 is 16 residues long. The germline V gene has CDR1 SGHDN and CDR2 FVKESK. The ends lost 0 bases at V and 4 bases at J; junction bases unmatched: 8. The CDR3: CASSQDAGTGRYEQYF. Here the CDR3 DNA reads TGTGCCAGCAGCCAAGACGCCGGGACAGGAAGATACGAGCAGTACTTC.

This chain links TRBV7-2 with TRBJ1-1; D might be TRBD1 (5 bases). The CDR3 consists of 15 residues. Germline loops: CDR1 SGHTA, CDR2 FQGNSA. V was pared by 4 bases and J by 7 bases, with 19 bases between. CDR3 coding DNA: TGTGCCAGCAGCTCGGAGGGGTCATTAAGGGTTGAAGCTTTCTTT. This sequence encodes CASSSEGSLRVEAFF.

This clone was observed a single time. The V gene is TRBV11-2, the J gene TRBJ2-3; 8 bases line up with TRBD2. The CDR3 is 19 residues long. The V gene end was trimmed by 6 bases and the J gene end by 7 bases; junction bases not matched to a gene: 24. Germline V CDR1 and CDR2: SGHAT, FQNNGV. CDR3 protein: CASRSTKGTAGGARNTQYF. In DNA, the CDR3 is TGTGCCAGCAGGTCCACGAAGGGGACGGCGGGAGGCGCCCGGAATACGCAGTATTTT.

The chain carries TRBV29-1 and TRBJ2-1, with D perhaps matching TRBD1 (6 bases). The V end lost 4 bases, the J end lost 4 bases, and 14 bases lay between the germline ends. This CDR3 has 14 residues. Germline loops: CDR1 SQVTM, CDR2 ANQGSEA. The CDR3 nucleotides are TGCAGCGTTGTAGTCAGGGGAGAATACAATGAGCAGTTCTTC. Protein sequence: CSVVVRGEYNEQFF.

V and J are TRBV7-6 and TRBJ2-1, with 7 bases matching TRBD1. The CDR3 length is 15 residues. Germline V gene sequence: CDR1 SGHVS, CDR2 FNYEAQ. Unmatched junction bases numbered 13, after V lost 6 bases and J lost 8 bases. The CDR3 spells CASSLWSGQGDEQFF. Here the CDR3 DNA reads TGTGCCAGCAGTTTGTGGAGTGGCCAGGGGGATGAGCAGTTCTTC.

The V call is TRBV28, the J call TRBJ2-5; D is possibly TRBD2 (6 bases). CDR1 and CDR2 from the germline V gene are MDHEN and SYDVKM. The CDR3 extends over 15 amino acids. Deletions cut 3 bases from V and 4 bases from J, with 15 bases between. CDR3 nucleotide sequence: TGTGCCAGCAGTTTGGGAGGTCGCAGGGCAGAGACCCAGTACTTC. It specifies CASSLGGRRAETQYF.

CDR3 nucleotides: TGCAGCGTTAATTCCGGGACAGATCTCTACGAGCAGTACTTC. It encodes CSVNSGTDLYEQYF. This sequence joins TRBV29-1 and TRBJ2-7; 7 bases are shared with TRBD1. The trim removed 5 bases at V and 3 bases at J, leaving 10 bases unmatched. The CDR3 is 14 residues long. In germline, CDR1 is SQVTM, CDR2 ANQGSEA.